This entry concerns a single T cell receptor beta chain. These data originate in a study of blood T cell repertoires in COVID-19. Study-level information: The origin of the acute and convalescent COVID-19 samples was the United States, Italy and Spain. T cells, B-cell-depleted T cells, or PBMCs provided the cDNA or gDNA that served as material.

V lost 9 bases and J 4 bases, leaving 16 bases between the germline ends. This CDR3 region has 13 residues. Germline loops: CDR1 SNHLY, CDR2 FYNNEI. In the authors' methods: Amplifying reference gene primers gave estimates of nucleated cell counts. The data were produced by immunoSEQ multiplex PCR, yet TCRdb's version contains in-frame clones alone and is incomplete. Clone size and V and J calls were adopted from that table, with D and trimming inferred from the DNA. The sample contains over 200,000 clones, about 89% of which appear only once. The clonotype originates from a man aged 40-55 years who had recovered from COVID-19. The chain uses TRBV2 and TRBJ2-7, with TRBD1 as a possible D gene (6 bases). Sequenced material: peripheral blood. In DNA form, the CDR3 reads TGTGCCAGTAGGGACAACCCCTTATACGAGCAGTACTTC. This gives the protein CASRDNPLYEQYF.